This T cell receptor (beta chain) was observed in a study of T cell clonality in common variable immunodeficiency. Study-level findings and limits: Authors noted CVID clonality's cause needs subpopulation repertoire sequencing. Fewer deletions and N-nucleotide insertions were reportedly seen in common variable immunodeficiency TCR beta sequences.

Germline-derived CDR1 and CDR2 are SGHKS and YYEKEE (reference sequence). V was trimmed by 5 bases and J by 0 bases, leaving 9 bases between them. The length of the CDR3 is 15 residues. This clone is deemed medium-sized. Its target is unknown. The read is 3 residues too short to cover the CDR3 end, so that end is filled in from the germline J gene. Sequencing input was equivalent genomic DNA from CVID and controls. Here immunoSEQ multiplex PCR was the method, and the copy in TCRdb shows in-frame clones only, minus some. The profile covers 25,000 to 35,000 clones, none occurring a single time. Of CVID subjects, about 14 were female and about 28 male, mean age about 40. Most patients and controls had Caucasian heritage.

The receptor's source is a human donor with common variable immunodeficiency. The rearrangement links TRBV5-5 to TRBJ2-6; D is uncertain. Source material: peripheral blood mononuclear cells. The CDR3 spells CASSRPGSGANVLTF. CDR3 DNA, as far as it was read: TGTGCCAGCAGTCGACCGGGCTCTGGGGCCAACGTC.